This T cell receptor (beta chain) was profiled in a study of blood T cells in healthy people across ages (dated by TCRdb to between 2014 and 2016). Regarding the research as a whole: In model experiments, template switching captured roughly one uniquely barcoded TCR beta cDNA molecule for every two T cells. Using the same blood draw, the study looked at two additional independent replicas of 1 million unique cDNA reads for two donors, one aged 18 to 29 and the other aged 80 or older. The study measured age-related changes in TCR beta repertoire diversity using deep sequencing normalized with unique cDNA molecular identifiers. Donors of different ages were randomly distributed across sequencing lanes to avoid experimental bias. Donors were grouped into four age groups: young (average approximately 16 years), middle-aged (39), aged (around 66) and long-lived (roughly 80). Results and caveats for the whole study, not just this receptor: Observed TCR beta diversity correlated strongly with the percentage of naive T cells measured by flow cytometry. Because the CMV infection status of the donors was unknown, age-related changes in expanded clonotypes may potentially have been confounded. Estimates of total diversity based on one million sequenced T cells were considered lower bounds and underestimates. Conclusive comparison of naive and antigen-experienced compartments was prevented by the profiling of bulk unsorted PBMCs. As age increased, observed TCR beta diversity per million T cells dropped in a roughly linear way, and a significant reduction was already evident by age roughly 36. Compared with the aged group, the long-lived group had more naive CD4+ T cells, fewer expanded clones and increased TCR diversity, suggesting age selection.

Reading the germline V gene gives CDR1 SQVTM and CDR2 ANQGSEA. There are 12 amino acids in the CDR3, from cysteine to phenylalanine inclusive. CDR3 DNA is the only sequence kept; it has 36 bases, read in frame from the first base. At the junction V is shortened by 6 bases and J by 11 bases; bases outside the gene matches: 8. The library came from 5' RACE. Sequencer: Illumina HiSeq 2500. A second PCR of roughly 6 to 11 cycles was run with a J-beta primer mix and a sample-barcoded 5' primer. Each TCR beta cDNA molecule received a unique molecular identifier from a template-switch 5' adaptor carrying 12 random nucleotides. Each sample yielded at least 2.5 million CDR3-containing paired-end reads. All of the RNA was converted into first-strand cDNA using the Mint cDNA synthesis kit, with a TRBC-specific oligonucleotide serving as the primer. All cDNA was treated with uracil-DNA glycosylase and then went through a first 18-cycle PCR with the universal primers M1SS and BC2_uni_R. As for how the authors treated the data: For normalization, 1 million high-quality reads were randomly selected from each sample, with every read carrying a distinct molecular identifier. Instead of being binned into consensus sequences, reads that shared molecular identifiers were thrown out. MiTCR, run with a Q25 quality threshold and the strictest error-elimination algorithm, handled CDR3 identification, clonotype clustering and error correction. A nonparametric unseen species model with Euler transformation was used to estimate a lower bound on total TCR beta diversity. Starting from the raw public reads, TCRdb applied fastp trimming at Q25, assembled clones with MiXCR and retained in-frame beta chains. Entries that share a CDR3 protein sequence are merged under the most common genes and DNA. V and J calls and clone size were set by TCRdb, not the authors. The sample table shows around 1,500,000 distinct CDR3 sequences, and over 25% are seen once. The ten biggest clones cover less than 9.5% of the sample.

The sample holds one count of this clonotype. Its antigen is unknown. There are no base qualities to consult, and no much larger clone falls within one base. One read amounts to weak evidence. The roughly 39 donors, aged 6 to 90 years, were systemically healthy Caucasian individuals from Russia. Each donor gave ten milliliters of peripheral blood, drawn into EDTA-treated Vacutainer tubes. Ficoll-Paque density-gradient centrifugation was used to isolate PBMCs, with at least 6.5 million per sample. Total RNA, at least 5.5 micrograms per sample, was extracted from PBMCs with Trizol reagent. For every donor, flow cytometry on a PBMC aliquot measured the percentage of naive CD45RAhigh/CD27high T cells.

The chain is made from TRBV29-1 and TRBJ2-5, with 11 middle bases fitting TRBD2. The specimen was blood. The clonotype originates from a woman younger than 45 in good health. The CDR3 corresponds to CSVRLAGKEQYF. The nucleotide sequence reads as follows: TGCAGCGTAAGACTAGCGGGGAAGGAGCAGTACTTC. Extended through the reference TRBV29-1 and TRBJ2-5 proteins, this CDR3 yields the full variable domain: SAVISQKPSRDICQRGTSLTIQCQVDSQVTMMFWYRQQPGQSLTLIATANQGSEATYESGFVIDKFPISRPNLTFSTLTVSNMSPEDSSIYLCSVRLAGKEQYFGPGTRLLVL.